The entry below gives a single T cell receptor beta chain sequence along with its context. Profiled with immunoSEQ multiplex PCR; TCRdb holds only in-frame clones, not every one. Of approximately 350,000 clones listed, roughly 84% are singletons. The data stem from a study of Ad26.COV2.S vaccination and SARS-CoV-2 variants. Study at large: The donor was enrolled in the Ad26.COV2.S arm of the COV1001 trial.

This CDR3 spans 14 amino acids. V shed 3 bases and J shed 8 bases, with 16 bases lying between them. CDR1 and CDR2 from the germline V gene are SGHTA and FQGTGA. Treatment described: some 19 received Ad26.COV2.S at low or high dose, single or two shots; 5 received placebo; per-sample allocation not given. Samples analyzed were those drawn on day 63 after the first vaccine or placebo injection. Boston supplied an adult donor aged 18-55 years. Wuhan-strain SARS-CoV-2 spike was expressed by the Ad26 vector that made up the vaccine. The chain links TRBV7-3 to TRBJ1-2; no definite D call. The sequence derives from a person aged 18-60 years who received the Ad26.COV2.S COVID-19 vaccine or a placebo. The material sequenced was peripheral blood, taken in a trial of Ad26.COV2.S vaccine versus placebo. In nucleotides, the CDR3 is TGTGCCAGCAGCTTGGACGGCACCGATGTGGGCTACACCTTC. Translating it yields CASSLDGTDVGYTF.